Listed below are T cell receptor beta chains from one sample, sequenced in a study of T cells in Graves' hyperthyroidism and ophthalmopathy. MiXCR was run by TCRdb on the multiplex PCR reads, yielding one entry per CDR3 protein. The sample contains about 640,000 distinct CDR3 sequences, about a fifth of which appear only once. Sample: blood. Receptor source: a man aged 25 to 40 with Graves' ophthalmopathy. Each CDR3 is given with its conserved first and last residue.

CDR3 protein: CASSGMKGGRWDTQYF; V gene: TRBV9; J gene: TRBJ2-3
CDR3 protein: CSNTWGSSYNEQFF; V gene: TRBV20-1; J gene: TRBJ2-1
CDR3 protein: CASSPDRAGEGQPQHF; V gene: TRBV7-9; J gene: TRBJ1-5
CDR3 protein: CASSSSSGISGEQFF; V gene: TRBV7-2; J gene: TRBJ2-1
CDR3 protein: CASSQITGLTTVNEQFF; V gene: TRBV14; J gene: TRBJ2-1
CDR3 protein: CASTSTQGHANTGELFF; V gene: TRBV27; J gene: TRBJ2-2
CDR3 protein: CASSAPGPPYNEQFF; V gene: TRBV9; J gene: TRBJ2-1
CDR3 protein: CASSRLGRTNYGYTF; V gene: TRBV6-2/TRBV6-3; J gene: TRBJ1-2
CDR3 protein: CASSTWTVSSYNEQFF; V gene: TRBV28; J gene: TRBJ2-1
CDR3 protein: CVTSRGLTEGIQYF; V gene: TRBV15; J gene: TRBJ2-4
CDR3 protein: CASSFRGQDTQYF; V gene: TRBV12-3/TRBV12-4; J gene: TRBJ2-3
CDR3 protein: CASSPLATASTDTQYF; V gene: TRBV27; J gene: TRBJ2-3
CDR3 protein: CASSSDRGQPQHF; V gene: TRBV12-3/TRBV12-4; J gene: TRBJ1-5
CDR3 protein: CASSLPRAPYEQYF; V gene: TRBV13; J gene: TRBJ2-7
CDR3 protein: CSASGARSSYEQYF; V gene: TRBV20-1; J gene: TRBJ2-7
CDR3 protein: CASSLSGTGAAGELFF; V gene: TRBV5-1; J gene: TRBJ2-2
CDR3 protein: CASSLAGTGTYGYTF; V gene: TRBV7-2; J gene: TRBJ1-2
CDR3 protein: CASSQDPMGQGNEQFF; V gene: TRBV14; J gene: TRBJ2-1
CDR3 protein: CASSRYRLGGEKLFF; V gene: TRBV12-3/TRBV12-4; J gene: TRBJ1-4
CDR3 protein: CSARGLAGVGSDEQFF; V gene: TRBV20-1; J gene: TRBJ2-1
CDR3 protein: CAISARGGKGERQTYEQYF; V gene: TRBV10-3; J gene: TRBJ2-7
CDR3 protein: CASSPQTEKLFF; V gene: TRBV18; J gene: TRBJ1-4
CDR3 protein: CASSLPLPNEQYF; V gene: TRBV11-2; J gene: TRBJ2-7
CDR3 protein: CASSLVGQGGSSPLHF; V gene: TRBV7-8; J gene: TRBJ1-6
CDR3 protein: CATSDAYGTASSGANVLTF; V gene: TRBV24-1; J gene: TRBJ2-6
CDR3 protein: CASSPGVAGANEQFF; V gene: TRBV18; J gene: TRBJ2-1
CDR3 protein: CSARDPGRQGGYEQYF; V gene: TRBV20-1; J gene: TRBJ2-7
CDR3 protein: CASSPSYSSYEQYF; V gene: TRBV3-1; J gene: TRBJ2-7
CDR3 protein: CASSLSDSYMNTEAFF; V gene: TRBV5-1; J gene: TRBJ1-1
CDR3 protein: CASSWREAYEQYF; V gene: TRBV18; J gene: TRBJ2-7
CDR3 protein: CASKTDSYEQYF; V gene: TRBV12-3/TRBV12-4; J gene: TRBJ2-7
CDR3 protein: CASSLAPLLEQYF; V gene: TRBV5-5; J gene: TRBJ2-7
CDR3 protein: CASRGVDLAKNIQYF; V gene: TRBV28; J gene: TRBJ2-4
CDR3 protein: CASSERYLNQPQHF; V gene: TRBV2; J gene: TRBJ1-5
CDR3 protein: CASSPYRVNEQFF; V gene: TRBV14; J gene: TRBJ2-1